This is a list of T cell receptor beta chains from one sample in a study of T cells in localized non-small cell lung cancer. Data came from immunoSEQ multiplex PCR; TCRdb stores just in-frame clones and leaves some out. The sample shows 75,000 to 95,000 clones, 87% of them seen only once. Sample: peripheral blood, taken before any cancer treatment. All receptors come from a man aged 40-75 years with stage I squamous cell lung carcinoma. Both conserved end residues are part of each CDR3. The D gene is left open where the match is weak. Clone size is shown for a subset of rows, as once, few, many or a class of expanded clone.

V gene	clone size	J gene	D gene	CDR3 DNA	CDR3 protein
TRBV2	-	TRBJ1-2	TRBD1	TGTGCCAGCAGCGGACAGGGGGGTTTCCTTGGCTACACCTTC	CASSGQGGFLGYTF
TRBV9	-	TRBJ2-1	TRBD2	TGTGCCAGCAGCGCGGGCGAACAGGCGGGGGGGCATCATGAGCAGTTCTTC	CASSAGEQAGGHHEQFF
TRBV5-1	-	TRBJ2-7	TRBD1	TGCGCCAGCAGCTTGGAGTCGGCAGGGGGCCCCTACGAGCAGTACTTC	CASSLESAGGPYEQYF
TRBV7-6	-	TRBJ2-7	-	TGTGCCAGCAGCTCGCCCCGCTCCGGGGCTTTAGGCTACGAGCAGTACTTC	CASSSPRSGALGYEQYF
TRBV28	-	TRBJ1-5	-	TGTGCCAGCAGTCCCTTAGGGGGGGGATATAGCAATCAGCCCCAGCATTTT	CASSPLGGGYSNQPQHF
TRBV6-5	-	TRBJ1-1	-	TGTGCCAGCAGAAAGCAGGCTATGAACACTGAAGCTTTCTTT	CASRKQAMNTEAFF
TRBV19	-	TRBJ1-1	-	TGTGCCAGTAGTGCAGGACCAAGCTATAACACTGAAGCTTTCTTT	CASSAGPSYNTEAFF
TRBV5-1	once	TRBJ1-1	-	TGCGCCAGCAGCGGAGAGGGTAGCACTGAAGCTTTCTTT	CASSGEGSTEAFF
TRBV6-5	-	TRBJ1-6	-	TGTGCCAGCAGGGCAACAACAAGTAATTCACCCCTCCACTTT	CASRATTSNSPLHF
TRBV5-1	-	TRBJ2-3	-	TGCGCCAGCAGTAAACTAAGGGGGACAGATACGCAGTATTTT	CASSKLRGTDTQYF
TRBV5-4	-	TRBJ1-4	TRBD1	TGTGCCAGCAGCGTGACAGGGAGGGATGAAAAACTGTTTTTT	CASSVTGRDEKLFF
TRBV7-2	-	TRBJ1-4	-	TGTGCCAGCAGCTCGGGCCAGGTCTATGGTAACGAAAAACTGTTTTTT	CASSSGQVYGNEKLFF
TRBV29-1	-	TRBJ1-1	TRBD1	TGCAGCGCAAGACAGGGTTCACTTCTGACTGAAGCTTTCTTT	CSARQGSLLTEAFF
TRBV5-1	-	TRBJ1-2	TRBD1	TGCGCCAGCAGCTTGGGTGGGACAGGGGAAAGATTCTCCTTC	CASSLGGTGERFSF
TRBV7-2	medium-sized	TRBJ2-7	-	TGTGCCAGCAGCAACGGGGGGCCGGAGTACTTC	CASSNGGPEYF
TRBV5-1	-	TRBJ1-6	TRBD1	TGCGCCACAACGACAGGGAGGGAGAATTCACCCCTCCACTTT	CATTTGRENSPLHF
TRBV7-8	-	TRBJ1-1	TRBD1	TGTGCCAGCAGCTTGGTGAACAGGGGGAACACTGAAGCTTTCTTT	CASSLVNRGNTEAFF
TRBV19	-	TRBJ2-3	TRBD1	TGTGCCACCAAAGTTTGGGACAGGGGCACAGATACGCAGTATTTT	CATKVWDRGTDTQYF
TRBV7-2	-	TRBJ1-1	-	TGTGCCAGCAGCTTAGTCGGGAACCTTAGGAGGAACACTGAAGCTTTCTTT	CASSLVGNLRRNTEAFF
TRBV18	-	TRBJ1-3	-	TGTGCCAGCTCACCAGATAGAGGGCCTGGAAACACCATATATTTT	CASSPDRGPGNTIYF
TRBV7-8	-	TRBJ1-2	-	TGTGCCAGCAGCCCAGAAGACAGCTCTAACTATGGCTACACCTTC	CASSPEDSSNYGYTF
TRBV5-4	-	TRBJ2-7	-	TGTGCCAGCAGCTTGCGTGGTCCCGGAGGCTACGAGCAGTACTTC	CASSLRGPGGYEQYF
TRBV4-2	-	TRBJ2-7	TRBD1	TGTGCCAGCAGCCAAGCGGGGACAGGGGCGTACGAGCAGTACTTC	CASSQAGTGAYEQYF
TRBV7-2	-	TRBJ2-5	TRBD1	TGTGCCAGCAGCTTCCGGCCGGGACAGCCAGCCTGGGAGACCCAGTACTTC	CASSFRPGQPAWETQYF
TRBV6-5	-	TRBJ1-1	-	TGTGCCAGCACCCACAGGACGGGGCCGGACACTGAAGCTTTCTTT	CASTHRTGPDTEAFF
TRBV7-9	-	TRBJ1-2	-	TGTGCCAGCAGCCGGGGGGGTGGCTACACCTTC	CASSRGGGYTF
TRBV5-1	-	TRBJ2-1	TRBD1	TGCGCCAGCAGCCCCCGGGACAGGGGGCTCAATGAGCAGTTCTTC	CASSPRDRGLNEQFF
TRBV5-6	once	TRBJ2-3	TRBD1	TGTGCCAGCAGCGGGCGAATAGGGACAGGGGGTTGGGATACGCAGTATTTT	CASSGRIGTGGWDTQYF
TRBV7-6	-	TRBJ1-6	-	TGTGCCAGCAGCCAAACCGGGGCAGGAGGGAATTCACCCCTCCACTTT	CASSQTGAGGNSPLHF
TRBV18	-	TRBJ1-1	TRBD1	TGTGCCAGCTCACCACGACGGGACAGGGGAAACACTGAAGCTTTCTTT	CASSPRRDRGNTEAFF
TRBV5-1	-	TRBJ1-1	-	TGCGCCAGCAGCTTGATACCAGAGTTGAACACTGAAGCTTTCTTT	CASSLIPELNTEAFF
TRBV7-2	-	TRBJ2-2	-	TGTGCCAGCAGCTTAGCACTAGTCAGCACCGGGGAGCTGTTTTTT	CASSLALVSTGELFF
TRBV7-2	-	TRBJ2-4	TRBD2	TGTGCCAGCAGCGTAGGGGAGGGGCGGACCAAAAACATTCAGTACTTC	CASSVGEGRTKNIQYF
TRBV7-2	once	TRBJ1-6	-	TGTGCCAGCAGCTTAGGCTCCAGAACCAATAATTCACCCCTCCACTTT	CASSLGSRTNNSPLHF
TRBV5-4	-	TRBJ1-2	-	TGTGCCAGCAGCACCGGGACCCGGCGGGGCTACACCTTC	CASSTGTRRGYTF
TRBV19	-	TRBJ1-1	-	TGTGCCAGCCGTCCGAGGTCATCTGGGCCTAGGACTGAAGCTTTCTTT	CASRPRSSGPRTEAFF
TRBV2	-	TRBJ1-2	-	TGTGCCAGCAGTTCCAGGGACTATGGCTACACCTTC	CASSSRDYGYTF
TRBV29-1	once	TRBJ1-1	TRBD1	TGCAGCGTTGAAGCAGGGGGGGTGAACACTGAAGCTTTCTTT	CSVEAGGVNTEAFF
TRBV5-1	few	TRBJ1-5	-	TGCGCCAGCAGCCGTGGTACCGAGGGGCAGCCCCAGCATTTT	CASSRGTEGQPQHF
TRBV6-1	-	TRBJ2-7	-	TGTGCCAGCAGTCCGATCAGTACAGCGAACTACGAGCAGTACTTC	CASSPISTANYEQYF
TRBV11-3	-	TRBJ2-1	TRBD2	TGTGCCAGCAGCTTAGCAGCGGGGCTGTACAATGAGCAGTTCTTC	CASSLAAGLYNEQFF
TRBV2	few	TRBJ1-2	-	TGTGCCAGCAGCGAGAGGATCGTTGGCTACACCTTC	CASSERIVGYTF
TRBV4-2	-	TRBJ2-2	TRBD1	TGTGCCAGCAGCCAAGCCGCAGGGGGAACCGGGGAGCTGTTTTTT	CASSQAAGGTGELFF
TRBV5-1	once	TRBJ2-7	-	TGCGCCAGCAGCCTGGCATGGACAGAGAACTACGAGCAGTACTTC	CASSLAWTENYEQYF
TRBV10-3	-	TRBJ1-1	-	TGTGCCATCAGAGCCACAGAGATGAACACTGAAGCTTTCTTT	CAIRATEMNTEAFF
TRBV4-3	few	TRBJ1-1	-	TGCGCCAGCAGCCAACACGGGACGGACGCTTTCTTT	CASSQHGTDAFF
TRBV27	-	TRBJ1-2	TRBD1	TGTGCCAGCAGTCCGTCCGGACAGGTCTATGGCTACACCTTC	CASSPSGQVYGYTF
TRBV7-2	once	TRBJ1-5	-	TGTGCCAGCAGCTTAGCCAGGGCAGGTCAGCCCCAGCATTTT	CASSLARAGQPQHF